The 11 T cell receptor beta chains given below trace back to one sample, sequenced in a study of CD8 T cells in Susac syndrome. Reverse transcription of 0.5 to 1 ug RNA was performed with random hexamers. From the immunoSEQ multiplex PCR reads, TCRdb called clonotypes with MiXCR, one entry per CDR3 protein. This table has about 80,000 distinct CDR3 sequences, around 96% appearing once. Material for sequencing was CD8+ T cells from PBMCs. The source is a human donor with Susac syndrome.

The rearrangement joins TRBV7-9 to TRBJ1-2, with D maybe TRBD1 (6 bases). Trimming pared 3 bases from V and 5 bases from J, leaving 16 bases between. Germline loops: CDR1 SEHNR, CDR2 FQNEAQ (reference sequence). The CDR3 extends over 15 amino acids. The CDR3 DNA is TGTGCCAGCAGCTTTGAACAGGGTGTCGTTTATGGCTACACCTTC. Protein product: CASSFEQGVVYGYTF.

The V call is TRBV11-1, the J call TRBJ2-5; weak D call: TRBD2 (6 bases). Trimming cost V 5 bases and J 5 bases, with 18 bases left between them. CDR3 length: 15 amino acids. The germline CDR1 and CDR2 sequences are SGHAT and FQDESV (reference sequence). The CDR3 nucleotides read TGTGCCAGCAGCCCCTACGATGGAGGGGAGGAGACCCAGTACTTC. Translating it yields CASSPYDGGEETQYF.

The rearrangement joins TRBV20-1 to TRBJ2-1; no definite D call. The CDR3 covers 15 residues. The V end was cut by 2 bases, the J end by 6 bases, with 17 bases between. Germline values: CDR1 DFQATT, CDR2 SNEGSKA (reference sequence). CDR3: CSARPQARVSNEQFF. DNA for the CDR3: TGCAGTGCTAGACCCCAGGCTAGAGTTAGCAATGAGCAGTTCTTC.

This clonotype was found a few times. V usage is TRBV11-2 and J usage is TRBJ2-2; tentative D call: TRBD1 (5 bases). Trimming stripped 1 base from V and 3 bases from J, with 18 bases between. The CDR3 is 18 residues long. Germline V gene data show CDR1 as SGHAT and CDR2 as FQNNGV. CDR3 region: CASSLVVLGPGHTGELFF. The CDR3 DNA reads as TGTGCCAGCAGCTTAGTAGTATTGGGTCCAGGGCACACCGGGGAGCTGTTTTTT. The full variable domain, completed using reference TRBV11-2 and TRBJ2-2, is EAGVAQSPRYKIIEKRQSVAFWCNPISGHATLYWYQQILGQGPKLLIQFQNNGVVDDSQLPKDRFSAERLKGVDSTLKIQPAKLEDSAVYLCASSLVVLGPGHTGELFFGEGSRLTVL.

The chain recombines TRBV28 with TRBJ2-3; TRBD2 agrees at 7 bases. CDR3 length equals 16 residues. The ends lost 2 bases at V and 2 bases at J; junction bases unmatched: 7. CDR1 MDHEN and CDR2 SYDVKM come from the germline V gene. DNA of the CDR3: TGTGCCAGCAGTTTAGTTCCGCTAGCGGCCACAGATACGCAGTATTTT. Its protein product is CASSLVPLAATDTQYF.

V and J are TRBV14 and TRBJ2-2, with unresolved D. Germline-derived CDR1 and CDR2 are SGHDN and FVKESK. The CDR3 loop spans 15 amino acids. The V end was cut by 5 bases, the J end by 7 bases, with 17 bases between. The CDR3 reads CASSAVTVSFGELFF. CDR3 nucleotides: TGTGCCAGCAGCGCCGTGACTGTGTCCTTCGGGGAGCTGTTTTTT.

The chain couples TRBV6-2 or TRBV6-3 to TRBJ2-5, with 7 bases matching TRBD1. Trimming cost V 0 bases and J 0 bases; bases outside gene matches: 7. The CDR3 loop spans 17 amino acids. In germline, CDR1 is MNHEY, CDR2 SVGEGT. The CDR3 nucleotides read TGTGCCAGCAGTTACTCGATAGGGACAGAGAACCAAGAGACCCAGTACTTC. It is translated as CASSYSIGTENQETQYF.

The chain recombines TRBV7-9 with TRBJ2-7, with D perhaps matching TRBD2 (5 bases). The CDR3 length is 15 residues. The V gene's germline CDR1 is SEHNR and CDR2 FQNEAQ (reference sequence). Trimming stripped 1 base from V and 2 bases from J, with 12 bases between. This CDR3 reads CASSLGAGLTYEQYF. CDR3 nucleotides: TGTGCCAGCAGCTTAGGGGCGGGCTTGACCTACGAGCAGTACTTC.

The chain is built from TRBV29-1 and TRBJ2-7; D ambiguous. This CDR3 has 14 residues. Between the trimmed V and J ends, which lost 5 bases and 4 bases, there was a span of 18 bases. Germline assignment: CDR1 SQVTM and CDR2 ANQGSEA. Here the CDR3 reads CSVLLAAQGYEQYF. The CDR3 nucleotides read TGCAGCGTTCTGCTTGCCGCTCAAGGGTACGAGCAGTACTTC.

The genes are TRBV15 and TRBJ2-7; D is undetermined. Deletions cut 3 bases from V and 3 bases from J, with 12 bases between. The CDR3 has 14 residues. CDR1 and CDR2 from the germline V gene are LNHNV and YYDKDF (reference sequence). Here the CDR3 DNA reads TGTGCCACCAGCAGTGACCCCCCCTACTACGAGCAGTACTTC. Protein product: CATSSDPPYYEQYF.

The chain couples TRBV7-9 to TRBJ2-4; TRBD1 is a possible D gene (5 bases). Germline CDR1 is SEHNR and CDR2 is FQNEAQ (reference sequence). Between the trimmed V and J ends, which lost 5 bases and 12 bases, there was a span of 11 bases. CDR3 length equals 11 residues. This chain's CDR3 is CASSLGVSQYF. The CDR3 region has the DNA TGTGCCAGCAGCCTAGGGGTTAGTCAGTACTTC.